This passage covers 4 T cell receptor beta chains from one sample sequenced in a study of blood T cell repertoires in COVID-19 (dated by TCRdb to about 2020). The library was obtained by the immunoSEQ multiplex PCR assay. TCRdb took this table from immuneACCESS and kept in-frame rearrangements with V and J called. Such tables lack part of the clones; where checked against another copy, unresolved V genes explain under half of the gap, and the rest is unexplained. The sample table lists tens of thousands of clones, 88% of them with a count of one. The leading ten clones occupy 3.5% of the sample. The sequenced sample consisted of peripheral blood. These receptors all stem from a man in his forties or fifties with active COVID-19.

CDR3 bases: TGTGCCAGCGGGCTCCCGGAGGGCTCCTACAATGAGCAGTTCTTC. This translates into CASGLPEGSYNEQFF. The chain couples TRBV11-2 to TRBJ2-1; a weak D match, TRBD2 (6 bases). Trimming took 8 bases from V and 0 from J, leaving 14 bases between them. CDR1 is SGHAT and CDR2 is FQNNGV in the germline V gene. The CDR3 runs to 15 residues.

The CDR3 is CASSRDLAFEQYF. The CDR3 coding sequence is TGTGCCAGCAGCCGGGACCTAGCGTTCGAGCAGTACTTC. The J gene is TRBJ2-7, the V gene TRBV6-2 or TRBV6-3; tentative D call: TRBD2 (6 bases). Germline values: CDR1 MNHEY, CDR2 SVGEGT. The CDR3 contains 13 residues. V was cut by 6 bases and J by 6 bases, with 15 bases left in between.

The chain has TRBV6-5 and TRBJ2-3, with TRBD2 matching over 10 bases. This CDR3 is built from 15 residues. Germline V gives CDR1 MNHEY, CDR2 SVGAGI. Trimming at V came to 6 bases and at J to 4 bases, leaving 7 bases not matched to a gene. CDR3 coding DNA: TGTGCCAGCAGGGGGACTAGCGTTTCCCCAGATACGCAGTATTTT. This sequence encodes CASRGTSVSPDTQYF.

The CDR3 bases are TGTGCCAGTACTTGGGACAGGGGGTTTTCTGGGGCCAACGTCCTGACTTTC. Residues: CASTWDRGFSGANVLTF. The V and J genes are TRBV19 and TRBJ2-6, with 11 bases identical to TRBD1. CDR3 length: 17 amino acids. Germline values: CDR1 LNHDA, CDR2 SQIVND (reference sequence). V was clipped by 7 bases and J by 1 base; unmatched bases: 6.